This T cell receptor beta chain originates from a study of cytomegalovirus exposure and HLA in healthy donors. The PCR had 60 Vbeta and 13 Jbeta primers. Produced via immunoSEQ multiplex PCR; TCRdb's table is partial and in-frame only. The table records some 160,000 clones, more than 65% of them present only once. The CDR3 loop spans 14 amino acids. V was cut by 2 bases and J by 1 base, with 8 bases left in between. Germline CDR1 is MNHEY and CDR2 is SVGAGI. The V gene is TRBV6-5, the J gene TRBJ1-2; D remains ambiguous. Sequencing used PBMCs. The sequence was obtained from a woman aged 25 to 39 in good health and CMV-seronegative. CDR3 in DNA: TGTGCCAGCAGTTACGGACTGCATAACTATGGCTACACCTTC. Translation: CASSYGLHNYGYTF.